A single sample gave rise to the 32 T cell receptor beta chains below, sequenced in a study of blood T cells in healthy people across ages. Alongside a J-beta primer mix, a sample-barcoded 5' primer served in a second PCR lasting about 7 to 12 cycles. MiXCR, run by TCRdb on the 5' RACE reads, gives a single entry per CDR3 protein. The sample lists about 970,000 distinct CDR3 sequences, around 54% occurring once. Sequenced material: blood. The origin of the receptors is a woman aged 55-75 years in good health.

This sequence joins TRBV12-3 or TRBV12-4 and TRBJ2-3; unclear D gene. V was trimmed by 3 bases and J by 11 bases, leaving 12 bases between them. The CDR3 is made up of 12 amino acids. The CDR3 DNA reads TGTGCCAGCAGTTTGCTGGGAAATATGCAGTATTTT. Translating gives CASSLLGNMQYF.

This clonotype was counted a few times. V usage is TRBV6-5 and J usage is TRBJ2-5; TRBD2 matches at 11 bases. The CDR3 spans 16 residues. Germline CDR1 is MNHEY and CDR2 is SVGAGI. V lost 0 bases to trimming and J lost 6 bases; unmatched junction nucleotides: 6. In DNA form, the CDR3 reads TGTGCCAGCAGTTACTCGCCCACTAGCGGGAGAAAGACCCAGTACTTC. Protein product: CASSYSPTSGRKTQYF.

In this sample, this clonotype turned up a few times. This chain uses TRBV7-2 with TRBJ2-6; D may be TRBD2 (6 bases). CDR1 and CDR2 from the germline V gene are SGHTA and FQGNSA. This CDR3 has 18 residues. V lost 1 base to trimming and J lost 2 bases, with 15 bases between them. The CDR3 DNA follows: TGTGCCAGCAGCTTAGTCCCGCTCGGGAGTGCTGGGGCCAACGTCCTGACTTTC. Protein: CASSLVPLGSAGANVLTF.

This clonotype has only a few counts. Its ends do not fully match the called genes, so a read error is possible. This chain links TRBV20-1 with TRBJ2-1, with TRBD2 matching over 8 bases. This CDR3 is 14 amino acids long. Germline values: CDR1 DFQATT, CDR2 SNEGSKA (reference sequence). The CDR3 here is CSARVPSGYNEQFF. The CDR3 nucleotides read TGCAGTGCTAGAGTTCCTAGCGGGTACAATGAGCAGTTCTTT.

V and J are TRBV5-1 and TRBJ2-5; D possibly corresponds to TRBD1 (6 bases). Looked up from germline, CDR1 is SGHRS and CDR2 is YFSETQ. The V gene lost 4 bases and the J gene lost 4 bases, with 17 bases spanning the gap. The CDR3 loop spans 15 amino acids. Written as DNA, the CDR3 is TGCGCCAGCAGCGACGCCACAGGGAAGACAGAGACCCAGTACTTC. This gives the protein CASSDATGKTETQYF.

J is TRBJ1-5 and V is TRBV7-2; no firm D call. The CDR3 runs 13 residues. In germline, CDR1 is SGHTA, CDR2 FQGNSA. The ends were cut back, 5 bases at V and 3 bases at J, with 8 bases in the middle. In DNA, the CDR3 is TGTGCCAGCAGCACAGAAATCAATCAGCCCCAGCATTTT. Protein sequence: CASSTEINQPQHF.

The chain links TRBV12-3 or TRBV12-4 to TRBJ2-5, with a weak D call TRBD2 (6 bases). The V and J ends lost 7 bases and 2 bases respectively, with 14 bases between them. The CDR3 consists of 14 residues. As DNA, the CDR3 is TGTGCCAGCAACCCATCTGGGAGGCAAGAGACCCAGTACTTC. Translated: CASNPSGRQETQYF.

This chain uses TRBV30 with TRBJ2-5; D is unclear. Trimming removed 0 bases from V and 5 bases from J, with 7 bases in between. The CDR3 is 12 amino acids. Germline CDR1 GTSNPN, CDR2 SVGIG (reference sequence). The CDR3 DNA reads as TGTGCCTGGAGTGTAGTGCGGGAGACCCAGTACTTC. This translates into CAWSVVRETQYF.

The V call is TRBV15, the J call TRBJ2-1; TRBD2 is a possible D gene (6 bases). There are 18 residues in the CDR3. Germline CDR1 LNHNV, CDR2 YYDKDF (reference sequence). Trimming stripped 0 bases from V and 8 bases from J, with 23 bases between. The CDR3 reads CATSRDSPPGLWAHEQFF. In nucleotides, the CDR3 is TGTGCCACCAGCAGAGATTCGCCTCCGGGACTTTGGGCCCATGAGCAGTTCTTC.

This clonotype showed up just a few times. The chain combines TRBV9 with TRBJ2-3, with TRBD2 matching over 12 bases. V lost 4 bases and J lost 5; bases outside the gene matches: 8. This CDR3 is 16 amino acids long. Germline lookup yields CDR1 SGDLS and CDR2 YYNGEE. The CDR3 region has the DNA TGTGCCAGCAGCTCCCGACTAGCGGGAGTGGAAGATACGCAGTATTTT. Translated, it gives CASSSRLAGVEDTQYF.

The J gene is TRBJ2-1, the V gene TRBV28; 9 positions agree with TRBD1. With 5 bases clipped from V and 8 bases from J, the junction kept 13 bases outside the gene matches. Germline loops: CDR1 MDHEN, CDR2 SYDVKM. The CDR3 contains 16 residues. CDR3 bases: TGTGCCAGCAGTCTCCCGTCCGGGACAGGGCCGTATGAGCAGTTCTTC. Its protein product is CASSLPSGTGPYEQFF.

This clonotype occurred once. The V call is TRBV7-9, the J call TRBJ2-4; 12 bases are shared with TRBD2. Germline V gene sequence: CDR1 SEHNR, CDR2 FQNEAQ (reference sequence). The CDR3 totals 15 residues. The ends lost 3 bases at V and 9 bases at J; junction bases unmatched: 6. CDR3 region: CASSLSLAGGGIQYF. CDR3 DNA: TGTGCCAGCAGCTTGTCCCTAGCGGGAGGGGGCATTCAGTACTTC. The whole variable domain, filled in from reference TRBV7-9 and TRBJ2-4, reads DTGVSQNPRHKITKRGQNVTFRCDPISEHNRLYWYRQTLGQGPEFLTYFQNEAQLEKSRLLSDRFSAERPKGSFSTLEIQRTEQGDSAMYLCASSLSLAGGGIQYFGAGTRLSVL.

This clonotype has just a few counts. This chain uses TRBV12-3 or TRBV12-4 with TRBJ1-5; weak D call: TRBD1 (5 bases). V lost 5 bases to trimming and J lost 4 bases, with 15 bases between them. The CDR3 loop spans 15 amino acids. CDR3 region: CASSLQDPRNQPQHF. The DNA for the CDR3 is TGTGCCAGCAGTCTACAGGACCCTCGAAATCAGCCCCAGCATTTT.

This clonotype was recorded a few times. The J gene is TRBJ1-2, the V gene TRBV7-9; D is unresolved. Germline-derived CDR1 and CDR2 are SEHNR and FQNEAQ (reference sequence). CDR3 size: 13 residues. V was trimmed by 6 bases and J by 4 bases, leaving 12 bases between them. The CDR3 region has the DNA TGTGCCAGCAGAGCGGAGGCTAGCTATGGCTACACCTTC. Residues: CASRAEASYGYTF.

In the case of this clonotype: Relative to the germline gene, one junction end is altered; a read error may explain this. The genes are TRBV11-2 and TRBJ1-6; D gene uncertain. CDR3 length equals 15 residues. CDR1 is SGHAT, CDR2 FQNNGV, per germline. The CDR3 coding sequence is TGTGCCAGCAGCTTAGGGACGGCGGTGGTTTCACCCCCCCACTTT. This translates into CASSLGTAVVSPPHF.

The V gene is TRBV12-3 or TRBV12-4, the J gene TRBJ2-1; D is possibly TRBD2 (5 bases). The CDR3 has 13 residues. The V end lost 6 bases, the J end lost 9 bases, and 15 bases lay between the germline ends. The CDR3 DNA reads as TGTGCCAGCAGCTTCGGGGTTGGTCGTGAGCAGTTCTTC. It translates to CASSFGVGREQFF.

The gene calls are TRBV4-1 and TRBJ2-1, with 13 bases lining up with TRBD2. The CDR3 has 16 amino acids. The germline V gene encodes CDR1 MGHRA and CDR2 YSYEKL. The J segment lost 8 bases and the V segment lost 1 base, leaving 5 bases of the junction unmatched. CDR3 sequence: CASSQVSLAGGDEQFF. The CDR3 nucleotides read TGCGCCAGCAGCCAAGTGTCACTAGCGGGAGGGGATGAGCAGTTCTTC.

The J gene is TRBJ2-4, the V gene TRBV28; 8 nucleotides match TRBD2. CDR1 MDHEN and CDR2 SYDVKM come from the germline V gene. The CDR3 consists of 14 residues. After removal of 6 bases from V and 13 bases from J, the junction contained 14 bases not matched to a gene. CDR3 residues: CASRSGGPTARQYF. Written as DNA, the CDR3 is TGTGCCAGCAGGTCGGGAGGGCCAACGGCGAGGCAGTACTTC.

The chain is built from TRBV7-9 and TRBJ2-7, with D perhaps matching TRBD1 (6 bases). CDR3 length: 15 residues. Trimming removed 5 bases from V and 2 bases from J, with 16 bases in between. In germline, CDR1 is SEHNR, CDR2 FQNEAQ (reference sequence). The CDR3 region has the DNA TGTGCCAGCAGCACGGACAGAACGCTGGCCTACGAGCAGTACTTC. This gives the protein CASSTDRTLAYEQYF.

This clonotype occurred a few times. The CDR3 reads CASSFRTAKHGYTF. CDR3 nucleotide sequence: TGTGCCAGCAGCTTCAGGACCGCTAAACATGGCTACACCTTC. The chain has TRBV7-2 and TRBJ1-2; no clear D. Germline-derived CDR1 and CDR2 are SGHTA and FQGNSA. CDR3 length: 14 residues. V lost 3 bases and J lost 6, with 14 bases in between. The entire variable domain, with the rest obtained from reference TRBV7-2 and TRBJ1-2, is as follows: GAGVSQSPSNKVTEKGKDVELRCDPISGHTALYWYRQSLGQGLEFLIYFQGNSAPDKSGLPSDRFSAERTGGSVSTLTIQRTQQEDSAVYLCASSFRTAKHGYTFGSGTRLTVV.

As DNA, the CDR3 is TGCGCCAGCAGCCTAACTAGCCGTCGGCAAGAGACCCAGTACTTC. Translating it yields CASSLTSRRQETQYF. This sequence joins TRBV5-1 and TRBJ2-5; D may be TRBD2 (6 bases). This CDR3 has 15 residues. The germline V and J ends were trimmed by 4 bases and 2 bases, with 15 bases remaining between them. Germline V gene data show CDR1 as SGHRS and CDR2 as YFSETQ.

There are a few counts of this clonotype. The rearrangement joins TRBV7-9 to TRBJ2-5, with D perhaps TRBD2 (5 bases). The CDR3 loop spans 15 amino acids. V was clipped by 5 bases and J by 3 bases, with 16 bases between them. Germline CDR1 SEHNR, CDR2 FQNEAQ (reference sequence). CDR3 sequence reads: CASSNGLANEETQYF. The CDR3 DNA sequence: TGTGCCAGCAGCAATGGACTGGCGAACGAAGAGACCCAGTACTTC.

This chain links TRBV10-3 with TRBJ1-6; 8 nucleotides agree with TRBD1. V lost 3 bases to trimming and J lost 9 bases; unmatched junction nucleotides: 7. Germline V gene sequence: CDR1 ENHRY, CDR2 SYGVKD. The CDR3 totals 15 residues. Written as DNA, the CDR3 is TGTGCCATCAGTGAAACAGGGGGAGGTAGTTCACCCCTCCACTTT. Its protein product is CAISETGGGSSPLHF.

This clonotype was seen a handful of times. The chain has TRBV6-2 or TRBV6-3 and TRBJ1-4; D is unclear. Trimming pared 6 bases from V and 11 bases from J, leaving 13 bases between. CDR1 and CDR2 from the germline V gene are MNHEY and SVGEGT. This CDR3 is built from 12 residues. The CDR3 here is CASSLDGRKLFF. The CDR3, as DNA: TGTGCCAGCAGCCTCGACGGACGTAAACTGTTTTTT.

V gene TRBV20-1 combines with J gene TRBJ2-5; 11 positions match TRBD2. The germline gives CDR1 DFQATT, CDR2 SNEGSKA (reference sequence). The CDR3 covers 15 residues. V was pared by 3 bases and J by 1 base, with 4 bases of the junction left unmatched. Written as DNA, the CDR3 is TGCAGTGCTAGTAGCGGGGGGGGCCCCCAAGAGACCCAGTACTTC. Translating gives CSASSGGGPQETQYF.

This clonotype appeared a few times. This rearrangement joins TRBV20-1 to TRBJ2-4; 10 bases are shared with TRBD2. Germline V gene sequence: CDR1 DFQATT, CDR2 SNEGSKA (reference sequence). V lost 2 bases to trimming and J lost 6 bases; unmatched junction nucleotides: 13. The CDR3 spans 17 residues. The CDR3 protein is CSARQPPLSSGGNIQYF. CDR3 coding DNA: TGCAGTGCTAGACAGCCCCCTCTCTCTAGCGGGGGAAACATTCAGTACTTC.

The chain joins TRBV13 to TRBJ2-3, with a tentative D call TRBD2 (7 bases). V shed 7 bases and J shed 4 bases, with 21 bases lying between them. The germline CDR1 and CDR2 sequences are PRHDT and FYEKMQ (reference sequence). This CDR3 region has 16 residues. Here the CDR3 reads CASNLRGGAGPDTQYF. The CDR3 region has the DNA TGTGCCAGCAATCTGAGGGGGGGAGCGGGACCAGATACGCAGTATTTT.

This clonotype was picked up a small number of times. The chain couples TRBV27 to TRBJ2-7, with D tentatively TRBD2 (6 bases). Deletions cut 5 bases from V and 0 bases from J, with 26 bases between. The CDR3 runs to 19 residues. CDR1 and CDR2 (germline): MNHEY, SMNVEV (reference sequence). As DNA, the CDR3 is TGTGCCAGCAGTCCCGCTAGACGCGTGGTTCTAGCGACCTCCTACGAGCAGTACTTC. Protein product: CASSPARRVVLATSYEQYF.

The CDR3 spells CASSLGTGVRTGELFF. The CDR3 nucleotides read TGTGCCAGCAGCTTAGGGACAGGGGTACGCACCGGGGAGCTGTTTTTT. The chain joins TRBV7-2 to TRBJ2-2, with 9 positions matching TRBD1. V lost 1 base, J lost 4 bases, and 4 bases stayed unmatched. CDR3 length: 16 residues. Germline loops: CDR1 SGHTA, CDR2 FQGNSA.

This clonotype was counted many times. V usage is TRBV29-1 and J usage is TRBJ2-1; 9 bases line up with TRBD2. The germline V gene has CDR1 SQVTM and CDR2 ANQGSEA. The CDR3 consists of 16 residues. J lost 8 bases, V lost 3 bases, and 14 bases had no gene match. The CDR3 DNA reads as TGCAGCGTTGAGGTGGTTTGGACTAGCGACAGAGATGAGCAGTTCTTC. This gives the protein CSVEVVWTSDRDEQFF.

The V call is TRBV18, the J call TRBJ2-4, with a weak D call TRBD2 (6 bases). The DNA end lines up better with TRBJ2-7; the J call may be wrong. Germline V gene lookup returns CDR1 KGHSH and CDR2 LQKENI. The CDR3 totals 14 residues. CDR3 sequence: CASSPPTGAVEQYF. Written as DNA, the CDR3 is TGTGCCAGCTCACCACCGACGGGAGCTGTCGAGCAGTACTTC.

This sequence joins TRBV20-1 and TRBJ2-1, with a tentative D call TRBD2 (7 bases). The CDR3 loop spans 16 amino acids. Trimming pared 0 bases from V and 9 bases from J, leaving 21 bases between. Germline V lookup: CDR1 DFQATT, CDR2 SNEGSKA (reference sequence). The CDR3 region has the DNA TGCAGTGCTAGAGATCTGAAGGCGGGGGCACAGGGTGAGCAGTTCTTC. Protein: CSARDLKAGAQGEQFF.